The rows below give T cell receptor beta chains drawn from one sample of a study of cytomegalovirus exposure and HLA in healthy donors. The data were produced by immunoSEQ multiplex PCR, yet TCRdb's version contains in-frame clones alone and is incomplete. Of roughly 99,000 clones listed, roughly 82% are singletons. Sequencing was done on a sample of PBMCs. The source is a man aged 25 to 40 in good health and CMV-seropositive. Each CDR3 is given with its conserved first and last residue. The D gene is left open where the match is weak. Clone size is given for some rows only: seen once, a few or many times, or a class if the clone is expanded.

TRBJ2-7 NA TRBV4-1 TRBD2 CASSQGGGQLAGQFYEQYF TGCGCCAGCAGCCAAGGAGGGGGCCAGCTAGCGGGGCAATTCTACGAGCAGTACTTC
TRBJ1-4 NA TRBV5-1 NA CASSYDVPGQGTEKLFF TGCGCCAGCAGTTATGATGTCCCGGGGCAGGGGACCGAAAAACTGTTTTTT
TRBJ1-4 NA TRBV5-1 NA CASSFLPGEKTVF TGCGCCAGCAGCTTCCTTCCAGGGGAAAAAACTGTTTTT
TRBJ2-7 NA TRBV6-6 NA CASSTAVSPLGGEQYF TGTGCCAGCAGTACCGCGGTCTCCCCTTTGGGGGGCGAGCAGTACTTC
TRBJ1-5 NA TRBV7-9 NA CASSLTDGNQPQHF TGTGCCAGCAGCTTGACCGACGGGAATCAGCCCCAGCATTTT
TRBJ2-7 NA TRBV7-9 TRBD2 CASSLLAGSYEQYF TGTGCCAGCAGCCTACTAGCGGGCTCCTACGAGCAGTACTTC
TRBJ1-2 NA TRBV7-2 TRBD1 CASSTGQGHYGYTF TGTGCCAGCAGCACCGGACAGGGCCACTATGGCTACACCTTC
TRBJ2-4 NA TRBV9 TRBD2 CASSAAGENSQYF TGTGCCAGCAGCGCCGCGGGGGAAAACAGTCAGTACTTC
TRBJ2-1 NA TRBV19 NA CASTRLDRGEQFF TGTGCCAGTACCCGACTAGACCGGGGGGAGCAGTTCTTC
TRBJ2-1 NA TRBV29-1 TRBD1 CSGAGQGFEQFF TGCAGCGGTGCGGGACAGGGTTTTGAGCAGTTCTTC
TRBJ2-7 NA TRBV6-5 NA CASSYVPRGAYEQYF TGTGCCAGCAGTTACGTCCCCCGCGGGGCCTACGAGCAGTACTTC
TRBJ1-2 NA TRBV5-4 NA CASSLAGEGYGYTF TGTGCCAGCAGCTTGGCCGGGGAGGGCTATGGCTACACCTTC
TRBJ1-1 NA TRBV5-1 NA CASSGGQMNTEAFF TGCGCCAGCAGCGGTGGACAGATGAACACTGAAGCTTTCTTT
TRBJ2-5 NA TRBV5-4 NA CASSPTAETQYF TGTGCCAGCAGCCCAACCGCGGAGACCCAGTACTTC
TRBJ2-4 NA TRBV4-1 NA CASSQVILAKNSQYF TGCGCCAGCAGCCAAGTCATCCTAGCCAAAAACAGTCAGTACTTC
TRBJ1-2 NA TRBV25-1 TRBD1 CASSEWGQPYGYTF TGTGCCAGCAGTGAATGGGGACAGCCCTATGGCTACACCTTC
TRBJ2-5 NA TRBV25-1 NA CASRSRGANQETQYF TGTGCCAGCAGAAGCAGGGGCGCTAATCAAGAGACCCAGTACTTC
TRBJ2-7 NA TRBV5-4 TRBD1 CASSHDRALLHEQYF TGTGCCAGCAGCCACGACAGGGCCCTCCTCCACGAGCAGTACTTC
TRBJ1-4 NA TRBV15 NA CATSRHRGTNEKLFF TGTGCCACCAGCAGACATAGGGGAACTAATGAAAAACTGTTTTTT
TRBJ1-2 NA TRBV11-1 NA CASSLDWQGTGGYTF TGTGCCAGCAGCTTAGATTGGCAGGGAACGGGCGGCTACACCTTC
TRBJ2-1 NA TRBV6-4 NA CASSDTSGSREQFF TGTGCCAGCAGTGACACATCAGGGTCAAGGGAGCAGTTCTTC
TRBJ1-5 NA TRBV15 TRBD1 CATSRPNRGNQPQHF TGTGCCACCAGCAGACCTAACAGGGGGAATCAGCCCCAGCATTTT
TRBJ2-5 NA TRBV18 NA CASSPSRQQETQYF TGTGCCAGCTCACCAAGCAGGCAGCAAGAGACCCAGTACTTC
TRBJ1-1 NA TRBV7-9 NA CSSSPLSAFF TGTTCCAGCAGCCCACTTTCAGCTTTCTTT
TRBJ2-7 NA TRBV18 TRBD1 CASSPQDRANYEQYF TGTGCCAGCTCACCACAGGACAGGGCCAACTACGAGCAGTACTTC
TRBJ1-4 NA TRBV21-1 NA CASTQTAGPFF TGTGCCAGCACCCAAACGGCAGGTCCGTTTTTT
TRBJ1-2 NA TRBV30 NA CAWRENGYTF TGTGCCTGGAGAGAGAATGGCTACACCTTC
TRBJ2-7 NA TRBV5-1 NA CASKGTTTYEQYF TGCGCCAGCAAGGGGACAACAACCTACGAGCAGTACTTC
TRBJ1-1 NA TRBV7-9 TRBD1 CSSSNQGAYTEAFF TGTTCCAGCAGCAATCAGGGGGCTTACACTGAAGCTTTCTTT
TRBJ1-1 NA TRBV7-2 NA CAPVRGNTEAFF TGTGCCCCCGTCCGCGGGAACACTGAAGCTTTCTTT
TRBJ2-2 NA TRBV6-1 NA CASSGTTNRNTGELFF TGTGCCAGCAGTGGGACTACCAACCGGAACACCGGGGAGCTGTTTTTT
TRBJ2-1 NA TRBV19 TRBD2 CASTSSGGRYNEQFF TGTGCCAGTACTTCTAGCGGGGGCCGCTACAATGAGCAGTTCTTC
TRBJ1-3 NA TRBV15 TRBD1 CATSLRDRAFSGNTIYF TGTGCCACCAGCCTCCGGGACAGGGCTTTTTCTGGAAACACCATATATTTT
TRBJ1-1 NA TRBV11-2 NA CASSLGSGLNTEAFF TGTGCCAGCAGCTTAGGATCCGGGTTGAACACTGAAGCTTTCTTT
TRBJ1-2 NA TRBV5-4 NA CASSFQGTDGYTF TGTGCCAGCAGCTTTCAGGGGACGGATGGCTACACCTTC
TRBJ2-1 once TRBV25-1 TRBD2 CASSPSPTSVEQFF TGTGCCAGCAGCCCATCCCCGACTAGCGTAGAGCAGTTCTTC
TRBJ2-7 NA TRBV5-1 NA CASSLGQLLSYEQYF TGCGCCAGCAGCTTGGGACAGCTTCTATCCTACGAGCAGTACTTC